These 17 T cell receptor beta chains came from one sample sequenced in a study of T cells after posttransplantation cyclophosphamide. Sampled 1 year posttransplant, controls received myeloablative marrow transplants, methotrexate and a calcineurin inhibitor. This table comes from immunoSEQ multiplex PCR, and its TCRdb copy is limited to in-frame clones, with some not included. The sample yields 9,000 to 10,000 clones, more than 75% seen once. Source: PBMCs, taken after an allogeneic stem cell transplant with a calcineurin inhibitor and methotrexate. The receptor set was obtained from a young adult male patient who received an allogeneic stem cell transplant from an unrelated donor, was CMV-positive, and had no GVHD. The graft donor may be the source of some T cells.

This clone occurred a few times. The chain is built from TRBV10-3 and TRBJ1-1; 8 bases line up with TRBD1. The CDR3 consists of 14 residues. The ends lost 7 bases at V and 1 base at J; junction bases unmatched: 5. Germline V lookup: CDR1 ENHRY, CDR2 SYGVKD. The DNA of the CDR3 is TGTGCCATCAAAGGGACAGGTGGGAACACTGAAGCTTTCTTT. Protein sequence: CAIKGTGGNTEAFF.

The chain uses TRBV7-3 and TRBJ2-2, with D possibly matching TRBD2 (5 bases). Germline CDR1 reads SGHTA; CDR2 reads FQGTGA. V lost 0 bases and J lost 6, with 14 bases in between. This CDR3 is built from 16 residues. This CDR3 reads CASSLTATPGSGELFF. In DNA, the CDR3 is TGTGCCAGCAGCTTAACAGCTACCCCGGGGTCCGGGGAGCTGTTTTTT. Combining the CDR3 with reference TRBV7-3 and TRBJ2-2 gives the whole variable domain GAGVSQTPSNKVTEKGKYVELRCDPISGHTALYWYRQSLGQGPEFLIYFQGTGAADDSGLPNDRFFAVRPEGSVSTLKIQRTERGDSAVYLCASSLTATPGSGELFFGEGSRLTVL.

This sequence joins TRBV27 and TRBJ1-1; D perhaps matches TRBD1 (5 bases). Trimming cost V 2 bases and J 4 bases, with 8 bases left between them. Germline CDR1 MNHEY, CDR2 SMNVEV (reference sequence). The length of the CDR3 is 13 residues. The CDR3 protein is CASSLGGGTEAFF. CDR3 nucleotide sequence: TGTGCCAGCAGTTTAGGGGGGGGCACTGAAGCTTTCTTT.

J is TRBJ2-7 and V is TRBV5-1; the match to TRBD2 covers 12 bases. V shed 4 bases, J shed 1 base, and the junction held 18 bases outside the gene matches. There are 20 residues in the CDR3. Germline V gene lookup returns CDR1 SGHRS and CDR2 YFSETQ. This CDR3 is CASSPSGGLAGLGSSYEQYV. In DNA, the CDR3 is TGCGCCAGCAGCCCCTCGGGGGGACTAGCGGGCCTGGGCTCGTCCTACGAGCAGTACGTC.

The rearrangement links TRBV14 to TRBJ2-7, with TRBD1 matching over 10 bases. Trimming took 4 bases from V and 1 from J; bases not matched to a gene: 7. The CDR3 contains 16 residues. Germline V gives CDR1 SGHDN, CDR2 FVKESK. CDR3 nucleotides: TGTGCCAGCAGCCCGTTGGGACAGGGGTTTTCCTACGAGCAGTACTTC. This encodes CASSPLGQGFSYEQYF.

CDR3 sequence: CASSPFRDNSYEQYV. The CDR3 bases are TGTGCCAGCTCCCCCTTCCGGGACAACTCCTACGAGCAGTACGTC. The rearrangement joins TRBV27 to TRBJ2-7, with a possible D match to TRBD1 (6 bases). V lost 8 bases to trimming and J lost 0 bases, with 17 bases between them. The germline V gene encodes CDR1 MNHEY and CDR2 SMNVEV (reference sequence). CDR3 size: 15 residues.

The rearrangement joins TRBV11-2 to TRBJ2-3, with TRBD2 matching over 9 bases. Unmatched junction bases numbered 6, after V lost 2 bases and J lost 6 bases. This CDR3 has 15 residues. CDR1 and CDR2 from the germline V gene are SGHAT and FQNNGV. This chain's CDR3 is CASSLYRGREDTQYF. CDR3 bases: TGTGCCAGCAGCTTATATCGCGGGAGGGAGGATACGCAGTATTTT.

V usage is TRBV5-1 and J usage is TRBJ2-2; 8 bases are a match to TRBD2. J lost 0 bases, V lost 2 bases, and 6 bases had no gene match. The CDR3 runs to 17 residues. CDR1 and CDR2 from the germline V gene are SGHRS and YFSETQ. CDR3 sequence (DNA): TGCGCCAGCAGCTTCGATAGCGGGGTCGCGAACACCGGGGAGCTGTTTTTT. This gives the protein CASSFDSGVANTGELFF.

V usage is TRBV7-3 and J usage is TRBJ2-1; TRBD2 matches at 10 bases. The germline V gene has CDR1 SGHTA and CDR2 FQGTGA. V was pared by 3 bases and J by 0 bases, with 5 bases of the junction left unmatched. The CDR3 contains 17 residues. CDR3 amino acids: CASSFSGRPSSYNEQFF. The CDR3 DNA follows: TGTGCCAGCAGCTTTAGCGGGAGGCCTAGCTCCTACAATGAGCAGTTCTTC.

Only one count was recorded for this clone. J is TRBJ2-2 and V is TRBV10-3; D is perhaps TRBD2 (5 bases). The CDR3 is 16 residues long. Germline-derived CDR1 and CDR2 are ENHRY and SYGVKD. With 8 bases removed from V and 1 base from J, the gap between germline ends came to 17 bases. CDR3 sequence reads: CAIRREVSENTGELFF. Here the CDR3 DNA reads TGTGCCATCCGACGGGAAGTGTCGGAGAACACCGGGGAGCTGTTTTTT.

The CDR3 region is CASSHGRTGDNEQFF. The CDR3 region has the DNA TGTGCCAGCAGCCACGGCCGGACAGGCGACAATGAGCAGTTCTTC. V gene TRBV27 combines with J gene TRBJ2-1; 7 bases agree with TRBD1. This CDR3 spans 15 amino acids. In germline, CDR1 is MNHEY, CDR2 SMNVEV (reference sequence). V shed 6 bases, J shed 5 bases, and the junction held 10 bases outside the gene matches.

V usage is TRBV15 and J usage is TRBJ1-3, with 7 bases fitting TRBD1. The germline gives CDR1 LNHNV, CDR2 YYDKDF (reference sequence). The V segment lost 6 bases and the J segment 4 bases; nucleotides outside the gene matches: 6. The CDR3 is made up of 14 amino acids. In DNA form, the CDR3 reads TGTGCCACCAGAGAAGGGACAGTAGGAAACACCATATATTTT. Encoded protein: CATREGTVGNTIYF.

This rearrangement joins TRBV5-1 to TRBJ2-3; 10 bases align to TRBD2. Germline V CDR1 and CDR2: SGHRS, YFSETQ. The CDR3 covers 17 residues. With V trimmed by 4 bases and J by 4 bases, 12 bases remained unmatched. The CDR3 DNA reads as TGCGCCAGCAGCCCGGACGGGACTAGCGTTTTCTCAGATACGCAGTATTTT. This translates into CASSPDGTSVFSDTQYF. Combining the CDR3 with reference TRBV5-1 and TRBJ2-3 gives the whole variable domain KAGVTQTPRYLIKTRGQQVTLSCSPISGHRSVSWYQQTPGQGLQFLFEYFSETQRNKGNFPGRFSGRQFSNSRSEMNVSTLELGDSALYLCASSPDGTSVFSDTQYFGPGTRLTVL.

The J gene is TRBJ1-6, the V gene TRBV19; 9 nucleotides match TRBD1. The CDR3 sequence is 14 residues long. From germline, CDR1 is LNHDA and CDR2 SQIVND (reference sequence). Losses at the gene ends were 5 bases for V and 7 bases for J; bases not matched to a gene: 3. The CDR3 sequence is CASSWDRANSPLHF. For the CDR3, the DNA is TGTGCCAGTAGTTGGGACAGGGCCAATTCACCCCTCCACTTT.

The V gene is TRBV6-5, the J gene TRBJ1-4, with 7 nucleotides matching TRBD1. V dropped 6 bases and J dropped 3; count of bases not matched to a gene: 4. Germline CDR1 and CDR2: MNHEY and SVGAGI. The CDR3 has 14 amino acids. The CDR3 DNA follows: TGTGCCAGCAGCTTCGGACAGGCTAATGAAAAACTGTTTTTT. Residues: CASSFGQANEKLFF.

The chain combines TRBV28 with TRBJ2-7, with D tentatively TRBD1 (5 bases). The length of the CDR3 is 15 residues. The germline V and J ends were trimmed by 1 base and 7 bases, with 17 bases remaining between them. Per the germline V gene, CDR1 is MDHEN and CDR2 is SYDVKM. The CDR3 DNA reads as TGTGCCAGCAGTTTATACGCAGGGCCGCTGGGGGAGCAGTACTTC. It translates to CASSLYAGPLGEQYF.

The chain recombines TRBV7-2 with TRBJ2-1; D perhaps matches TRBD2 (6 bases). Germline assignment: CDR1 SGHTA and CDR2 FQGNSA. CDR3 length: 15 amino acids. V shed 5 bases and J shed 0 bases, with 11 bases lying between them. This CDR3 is CASSPQTSSYNEQFF. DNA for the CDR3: TGTGCCAGCAGCCCACAGACTAGCTCCTACAATGAGCAGTTCTTC.